This T cell receptor (beta chain) was observed in a study of OX40 agonist ivuxolimab in advanced cancers. At the level of the study: Ivuxolimab, an antibody that agonizes OX40 (CD134), was administered to the patients. Points from the study as a whole: Certain nonresponding patients likewise had low normalized T-cell clonal expansion. Mean expanded clone counts were higher in CD8+ than CD4+ T cells. Dose levels from 0.1 to 3.0 mg/kg saw CD4+ and CD8+ blood T cells expand clonally by week 6.

The method was immunoSEQ multiplex PCR; TCRdb's version includes in-frame clones alone and lacks a portion of them. Here the sample spans some 90,000 clones, about 89% being singletons. Points on this clone: Its antigen is unidentified.

The germline CDR1 and CDR2 sequences are SGHRS and YFSETQ. Trimming removed 4 bases from V and 6 bases from J, with 23 bases in between. The CDR3 runs 16 residues. V and J are TRBV5-1 and TRBJ2-7; possibly TRBD1 for D (6 bases). The sample consisted of CD4+ or CD8+ T cells sorted from blood, taken in a trial of the OX40 agonist ivuxolimab. The source of this sequence is an adult with an advanced solid tumor such as melanoma, head and neck, liver or kidney cancer. The CDR3 coding sequence is TGCGCCAGCAGCACCAACCGGACAGATTTACGGGGCGAGCAGTACTTC. It encodes CASSTNRTDLRGEQYF.